The T cell receptor (beta chain) under discussion was sequenced for a study of T cell clonality in common variable immunodeficiency. In germline, CDR1 is DFQATT, CDR2 SNEGSKA (reference sequence). V lost 5 bases, J lost 2 bases, and 11 bases stayed unmatched. This CDR3 comprises 18 residues. This clone was counted a few times. Its antigen is unknown. The read terminates 3 residues ahead of where the CDR3 ends, so the germline J gene completes it. Patients had low serum IgG, IgA and/or IgM and specific antibody deficiency. Blood came from CVID subjects not ill and not taking immunomodulatory or immunosuppressive medication. Findings of the study overall: Fewer deletions and N-nucleotide insertions were reportedly seen in common variable immunodeficiency TCR beta sequences. CVID subjects shared fewer TCRbeta clones than healthy controls did. Repertoire-complication correlations in CVID were limited by patient heterogeneity.

Sequencing was performed with immunoSEQ multiplex PCR; in TCRdb, only in-frame clones are kept and a portion is missing. The repertoire yields some 25,000 clones, none seen only once; the top ten contain 4%. Sequences were obtained from peripheral blood mononuclear cells. The chain carries TRBV20-1 and TRBJ2-1, with 14 bases fitting TRBD2. The receptor's source is a human donor with common variable immunodeficiency. This CDR3 is CSAWTSGRPSLPYNEQFF. The CDR3 DNA, read in part, is TGCAGTGCTTGGACTAGCGGGAGGCCCAGTCTTCCCTACAATGAG.